These 25 T cell receptor beta chains were all obtained from the same sample, sequenced in a study of CD8+ T cells in alopecia areata. Treatment given: oral pan-JAK inhibitor, 5-10 mg twice daily. Following RNA extraction, reverse transcription yielded cDNA that acted as the sequencing template. The data were produced by immunoSEQ multiplex PCR, yet TCRdb's version contains in-frame clones alone and is incomplete. The sample contains 40,000 to 50,000 clones, 50% to 70% of which appear only once. The input for sequencing was CD8+ T cells sorted from blood, taken at week 4, from a patient treated with tofacitinib. Source of these receptors: a human donor with alopecia areata.

This chain joins TRBV29-1 and TRBJ2-2, with TRBD2 matching over 7 bases. CDR3 length: 13 residues. V lost 3 bases, J lost 7 bases, and 5 bases stayed unmatched. The germline CDR1 and CDR2 sequences are SQVTM and ANQGSEA. The CDR3 region has the DNA TGCAGCGTTGAGACGGGGGAGGGCGGGGAGCTGTTTTTT. Its protein is CSVETGEGGELFF.

The chain employs TRBV9 and TRBJ2-6; 9 positions agree with TRBD1. With 4 bases clipped from V and 2 bases from J, the junction kept 13 bases outside the gene matches. Germline CDR1 reads SGDLS; CDR2 reads YYNGEE. The CDR3 is made up of 19 amino acids. The CDR3 bases are TGTGCCAGCAGCTCGCCGTCCGGGACAGGGCCCCCTGGGGCCAACGTCCTGACTTTC. Encoded protein: CASSSPSGTGPPGANVLTF.

This clone was picked up one time. The chain is built from TRBV7-2 and TRBJ2-6; D gene ambiguous. CDR3 length equals 17 residues. Trimming stripped 1 base from V and 0 bases from J, with 10 bases between. Germline V gene lookup returns CDR1 SGHTA and CDR2 FQGNSA. The CDR3 region is CASSLGWMDSGANVLTF. The CDR3 DNA reads TGTGCCAGCAGCTTAGGTTGGATGGACTCTGGGGCCAACGTCCTGACTTTC.

V gene TRBV5-6 combines with J gene TRBJ2-1; D might be TRBD2 (5 bases). Germline CDR1 and CDR2: SGHDT and YYEEEE. V lost 1 base to trimming and J lost 6 bases, with 11 bases between them. This CDR3 is built from 14 residues. CDR3 sequence: CASSLWIGSNEQFF. CDR3 DNA sequence: TGTGCCAGCAGCTTGTGGATAGGGAGCAATGAGCAGTTCTTC.

The chain uses TRBV10-3 and TRBJ2-5; 7 bases map to TRBD2. This CDR3 comprises 13 residues. Germline CDR1 is ENHRY and CDR2 is SYGVKD. The V and J ends lost 2 bases and 5 bases, in that order; junction bases with no gene match: 2. This CDR3 reads CAISERGGETQYF. CDR3 DNA sequence: TGTGCCATCAGTGAGCGGGGAGGGGAGACCCAGTACTTC.

The rearrangement uses TRBV29-1 and TRBJ2-7, with TRBD1 matching 7 bases. Trimming cost V 3 bases and J 6 bases; bases outside gene matches: 14. There are 15 residues in the CDR3. The V gene's germline CDR1 is SQVTM and CDR2 ANQGSEA. The CDR3 is CSVDRQGKGAAEQYF. The CDR3 DNA reads as TGCAGCGTTGATAGACAGGGAAAAGGAGCCGCCGAGCAGTACTTC.

The rearrangement joins TRBV4-1 to TRBJ1-5; D not resolved. The germline V gene encodes CDR1 MGHRA and CDR2 YSYEKL. Trimming took off 0 bases at V and 4 bases at J, with 7 bases between the two ends. This CDR3 comprises 14 residues. The CDR3 reads CASSQDVSNQPQHF. CDR3 sequence (DNA): TGCGCCAGCAGCCAAGATGTTTCAAATCAGCCCCAGCATTTT.

The gene calls are TRBV19 and TRBJ2-2; either TRBD1 or TRBD2 may supply D (5 bases each). Germline V gene data show CDR1 as LNHDA and CDR2 as SQIVND (reference sequence). V was cut by 3 bases and J by 4 bases, with 9 bases left in between. The CDR3 spans 14 residues. The CDR3 loop reads CASSIGAFTGELFF. The DNA of the CDR3 is TGTGCCAGTAGTATCGGGGCCTTCACCGGGGAGCTGTTTTTT. The variable domain in full, completed from reference TRBV19 and TRBJ2-2, reads DGGITQSPKYLFRKEGQNVTLSCEQNLNHDAMYWYRQDPGQGLRLIYYSQIVNDFQKGDIAEGYSVSREKKESFPLTVTSAQKNPTAFYLCASSIGAFTGELFFGEGSRLTVL.

This clone was seen more than once but under ten times. The chain carries TRBV27 and TRBJ2-2; perhaps TRBD1 as D (6 bases). The CDR3 totals 13 residues. Trimming pared 6 bases from V and 7 bases from J, leaving 12 bases between. Germline CDR1 reads MNHEY; CDR2 reads SMNVEV (reference sequence). The CDR3 DNA is TGTGCCAGCAGGGACAGAGGAGTCGGGGAGCTGTTTTTT. Its translation is CASRDRGVGELFF.

This clone was seen a few times. The chain is built from TRBV10-1 and TRBJ2-2, with D possibly called TRBD1 or TRBD2 (5 bases each). Germline loops: CDR1 WNHNN, CDR2 SYGVQD (reference sequence). Trimming pared 2 bases from V and 6 bases from J, leaving 13 bases between. The CDR3 totals 15 residues. Written as DNA, the CDR3 is TGCGCCAGCAGTGAGCGCAGGGACGGAGCCGGGGAGCTGTTTTTT. Protein sequence: CASSERRDGAGELFF.

This clone has only a few counts. The chain combines TRBV6-6 with TRBJ1-4; the D gene is possibly TRBD1 (6 bases). Germline V CDR1 and CDR2: MNHNY, SVGAGI (reference sequence). This CDR3 has 15 amino acids. V dropped 6 bases and J dropped 4 bases, with 15 bases sitting between them. The CDR3 spells CASSPRGGVNEKLFF. DNA for the CDR3: TGTGCCAGCAGCCCCAGGGGCGGAGTTAATGAAAAACTGTTTTTT.

This clone was found a few times. V usage is TRBV29-1 and J usage is TRBJ2-1; D is unresolved. Trimming took 0 bases from V and 2 from J, leaving 5 bases between them. Germline V gives CDR1 SQVTM, CDR2 ANQGSEA. This CDR3 contains 13 residues. The CDR3 loop reads CSVEDRPYNEQFF. In nucleotides, the CDR3 is TGCAGCGTTGAAGACAGGCCCTACAATGAGCAGTTCTTC.

The chain uses TRBV15 and TRBJ2-5, with D possibly matching TRBD1 (6 bases). Germline V gene sequence: CDR1 LNHNV, CDR2 YYDKDF (reference sequence). The length of the CDR3 is 14 residues. V shed 4 bases and J shed 1 base, with 10 bases lying between them. The CDR3 region has the DNA TGTGCCACCAGCACCCGGGACATCCAAGAGACCCAGTACTTC. Its protein product is CATSTRDIQETQYF.

This clone was counted a few times. The gene calls are TRBV29-1 and TRBJ1-2; D is unclear. V was trimmed by 3 bases and J by 1 base, leaving 6 bases between them. CDR3 size: 12 residues. The germline CDR1 and CDR2 sequences are SQVTM and ANQGSEA. CDR3 in amino acids: CSVDGDNYGYTF. For the CDR3, the DNA is TGCAGCGTTGACGGAGATAACTATGGCTACACCTTC.

In its sample, this clone was seen many times. The chain links TRBV9 to TRBJ2-3; D gene ambiguous. There are 14 residues in the CDR3. Germline CDR1 reads SGDLS; CDR2 reads YYNGEE. V lost 6 bases and J 0 bases, leaving 11 bases between the germline ends. In DNA form, the CDR3 reads TGTGCCAGCACCTCAGGAACTAGCACAGATACGCAGTATTTT. Translation: CASTSGTSTDTQYF.

The rearrangement links TRBV9 to TRBJ2-3; D may be TRBD2 (6 bases). The germline V gene has CDR1 SGDLS and CDR2 YYNGEE. The CDR3 runs 15 residues. Trimming stripped 3 bases from V and 4 bases from J, with 15 bases between. The CDR3, as DNA: TGTGCCAGCAGCGGATGGGACTCCGCCCCAGATACGCAGTATTTT. It specifies CASSGWDSAPDTQYF.

This clone is categorized as medium-sized. This rearrangement joins TRBV7-7 to TRBJ1-5, with TRBD1 as a possible D gene (5 bases). V lost 5 bases and J 6 bases, leaving 11 bases between the germline ends. The CDR3 is made up of 13 amino acids. Germline CDR1 is SSHAT and CDR2 is FNYEAQ (reference sequence). The CDR3 region is CASSPGAGQPQHF. As DNA, the CDR3 is TGTGCCAGCAGCCCCGGGGCGGGTCAGCCCCAGCATTTT.

This clone was seen only a few times. J is TRBJ2-1 and V is TRBV6-1; 12 positions match TRBD2. This CDR3 has 15 residues. Germline V CDR1 and CDR2: MNHNS, SASEGT. Trimming cost V 1 base and J 6 bases; bases outside gene matches: 1. The CDR3 here is CASSEGTSGANEQFF. The CDR3 DNA is TGTGCCAGCAGTGAAGGGACTAGCGGGGCCAATGAGCAGTTCTTC.

The chain is built from TRBV9 and TRBJ2-5; a weak D match, TRBD2 (5 bases). The CDR3 contains 15 residues. V shed 1 base and J shed 4 bases, with 14 bases lying between them. Germline V lookup: CDR1 SGDLS, CDR2 YYNGEE. The CDR3 nucleotides are TGTGCCAGCAGCGTATACGAGGGTGTCGGAGAGACCCAGTACTTC. This sequence encodes CASSVYEGVGETQYF. The full variable domain, completed using reference TRBV9 and TRBJ2-5, is DSGVTQTPKHLITATGQRVTLRCSPRSGDLSVYWYQQSLDQGLQFLIQYYNGEERAKGNILERFSAQQFPDLHSELNLSSLELGDSALYFCASSVYEGVGETQYFGPGTRLLVL.

In DNA form, the CDR3 reads TGTGCCAGCCGGGGGACAGGGTTTTACGAGCAGTACTTC. As protein: CASRGTGFYEQYF. The V and J genes are TRBV7-2 and TRBJ2-7; 9 bases match TRBD1. The CDR3 is made up of 13 amino acids. Trimming cost V 8 bases and J 4 bases; bases outside gene matches: 6. The germline CDR1 and CDR2 sequences are SGHTA and FQGNSA. Complete variable domain (other parts from reference TRBV7-2 and TRBJ2-7): GAGVSQSPSNKVTEKGKDVELRCDPISGHTALYWYRQSLGQGLEFLIYFQGNSAPDKSGLPSDRFSAERTGGSVSTLTIQRTQQEDSAVYLCASRGTGFYEQYFGPGTRLTVT.

The rearrangement joins TRBV4-1 to TRBJ2-3; 7 nucleotides align to TRBD1. The ends lost 0 bases at V and 6 bases at J; junction bases unmatched: 12. Per germline, CDR1 MGHRA and CDR2 YSYEKL. The CDR3 loop spans 17 amino acids. DNA for the CDR3: TGCGCCAGCAGCCAAGATCACACAGGGGAACCTTCCGATACGCAGTATTTT. It translates to CASSQDHTGEPSDTQYF.

This sequence joins TRBV27 and TRBJ1-2; TRBD1 is a possible D gene (5 bases). Trimming took 2 bases from V and 7 from J, leaving 14 bases between them. Germline V CDR1 and CDR2: MNHEY, SMNVEV (reference sequence). The CDR3 covers 14 residues. CDR3: CASSLNSGFLGYTF. CDR3 coding DNA: TGTGCCAGCAGTTTAAATTCAGGGTTTCTTGGCTACACCTTC.

This chain uses TRBV4-1 with TRBJ2-3, with a weak D call TRBD2 (7 bases). Trimming shortened V by 0 bases and J by 3 bases, and 13 bases separated the two germline ends. Germline CDR1 MGHRA, CDR2 YSYEKL. CDR3 length: 16 residues. CDR3 nucleotide sequence: TGCGCCAGCAGCCAAGATTCCGGGGGGCCGACAGATACGCAGTATTTT. Protein product: CASSQDSGGPTDTQYF.

This clone has a handful of counts. V and J are TRBV29-1 and TRBJ2-7; TRBD2 is a possible D gene (6 bases). Germline CDR1 SQVTM, CDR2 ANQGSEA. The CDR3 length is 15 residues. V shed 1 base and J shed 1 base, with 14 bases lying between them. The CDR3 sequence: CSVEGRTTESYEQYF. In nucleotides, the CDR3 is TGCAGCGTTGAAGGGCGGACTACCGAATCCTACGAGCAGTACTTC.

This clone was counted once. The chain links TRBV5-6 to TRBJ2-1; D gene unclear. Germline V CDR1 and CDR2: SGHDT, YYEEEE. This CDR3 has 16 residues. Trimming shortened V by 6 bases and J by 5 bases, and 21 bases separated the two germline ends. This chain's CDR3 is CASIGLPGWGDNEQFF. The CDR3 nucleotides read TGTGCCAGCATCGGGCTCCCGGGTTGGGGTGACAATGAGCAGTTCTTC.